Following are 20 T cell receptor beta chains from one sample sequenced in a study of a mutant IDH1 vaccine in newly diagnosed glioma. Time point noted: baseline, week 1 (first vaccination visit). Treatment indicated: pre-vaccination baseline after standard-of-care therapy. Some clones are missing from TCRdb's copy, which holds only in-frame ones; the method was immunoSEQ multiplex PCR. Altogether approximately 100,000 clones are present, approximately 90% being singletons, with the ten largest covering approximately 0.57%. Sequenced here: PBMCs, sampled from a glioma patient treated with radiotherapy, temozolomide or both. The receptors were gathered from a woman aged 45 to 65 with glioma.

The chain has TRBV7-3 and TRBJ1-1; D not certain. Trimming removed 0 bases from V and 2 bases from J, with 7 bases in between. The CDR3 is 14 residues long. The germline CDR1 and CDR2 sequences are SGHTA and FQGTGA. The CDR3 DNA is TGTGCCAGCAGCTTAACAGCCCATAACACTGAAGCTTTCTTT. Its protein product is CASSLTAHNTEAFF.

The chain joins TRBV29-1 to TRBJ2-7, with 8 nucleotides matching TRBD2. Germline V gives CDR1 SQVTM, CDR2 ANQGSEA. The CDR3 has 15 residues. The V segment lost 6 bases and the J segment 2 bases; nucleotides outside the gene matches: 12. The CDR3 protein is CSVTVGGVFPYEQYF. CDR3 sequence (DNA): TGCAGCGTCACCGTCGGGGGGGTATTCCCCTACGAGCAGTACTTC.

The chain combines TRBV5-4 with TRBJ1-4, with unresolved D. The CDR3 is 15 residues long. Germline lookup yields CDR1 SGHNT and CDR2 YYREEE (reference sequence). With 4 bases removed from V and 4 bases from J, the gap between germline ends came to 14 bases. CDR3 coding DNA: TGTGCCAGCAGCCGTAGGGCCATCGGTAATGAAAAACTGTTTTTT. Its translation: CASSRRAIGNEKLFF.

This chain connects TRBV29-1 to TRBJ2-3, with 7 bases matching TRBD2. This CDR3 is built from 14 residues. Losses at the gene ends were 6 bases for V and 2 bases for J; bases not matched to a gene: 8. Germline V gene data show CDR1 as SQVTM and CDR2 as ANQGSEA. The CDR3 bases are TGCAGCGTGGACGGGCTAGCGGACACAGATACGCAGTATTTT. Residues: CSVDGLADTDTQYF.

The V and J genes are TRBV30 and TRBJ1-1, with 8 bases that match TRBD1. J lost 1 base, V lost 7 bases, and 2 bases had no gene match. This CDR3 is 12 amino acids long. From germline, CDR1 is GTSNPN and CDR2 SVGIG (reference sequence). The CDR3 DNA sequence: TGTGCCTCCAGGGGGCAGAACACTGAAGCTTTCTTT. Translated: CASRGQNTEAFF. Variable domain in full (rest from reference TRBV30 and TRBJ1-1): SQTIHQWPATLVQPVGSPLSLECTVEGTSNPNLYWYRQAAGRGLQLLFYSVGIGQISSEVPQNLSASRPQDRQFILSSKKLLLSDSGFYLCASRGQNTEAFFGQGTRLTVV.

The chain uses TRBV6-6 and TRBJ2-7; D unresolved. Germline lookup yields CDR1 MNHNY and CDR2 SVGAGI (reference sequence). Trimming took 0 bases from V and 3 from J, leaving 9 bases between them. The CDR3 length is 14 residues. DNA of the CDR3: TGTGCCAGCAGTTACTCCGACCCTCACTACGAGCAGTACTTC. It is translated as CASSYSDPHYEQYF.

The chain is built from TRBV30 and TRBJ2-7; D not certain. The CDR3 runs 17 residues. Trimming took 1 base from V and 2 from J, leaving 21 bases between them. CDR1 GTSNPN and CDR2 SVGIG come from the germline V gene (reference sequence). In DNA, the CDR3 is TGTGCCTGGAGTGGGACCGGAACGAAAAGTGGGGCCTACGAGCAGTACTTC. Its translation: CAWSGTGTKSGAYEQYF.

The V call is TRBV7-8, the J call TRBJ2-3, with TRBD2 as a possible D gene (5 bases). Germline assignment: CDR1 SGHVS and CDR2 FQNEAQ. V dropped 3 bases and J dropped 5 bases, with 18 bases sitting between them. This CDR3 region has 16 residues. The CDR3 region has the DNA TGTGCCAGCAGCTTGCGGCCAGGCGGAGGTGGAGATACGCAGTATTTT. It codes for CASSLRPGGGGDTQYF.

The genes are TRBV27 and TRBJ2-1; 9 bases are shared with TRBD2. The ends lost 7 bases at V and 7 bases at J; junction bases unmatched: 5. Germline loops: CDR1 MNHEY, CDR2 SMNVEV (reference sequence). The CDR3 sequence is 13 residues long. The CDR3 spells CASTSTSGNEQFF. DNA of the CDR3: TGTGCCAGCACCAGTACTAGCGGGAATGAGCAGTTCTTC.

The V gene is TRBV10-3, the J gene TRBJ1-4, with TRBD1 matching 9 bases. This CDR3 has 14 residues. CDR1 and CDR2 (germline): ENHRY, SYGVKD. After removal of 10 bases from V and 2 bases from J, the junction contained 5 bases not matched to a gene. CDR3 sequence reads: CATGQGTTNEKLFF. The CDR3 DNA follows: TGTGCCACCGGACAGGGGACCACTAATGAAAAACTGTTTTTT.

The chain joins TRBV5-4 to TRBJ2-3, with 11 nucleotides matching TRBD2. CDR1 is SGHNT, CDR2 YYREEE, per germline (reference sequence). Losses at the gene ends were 4 bases for V and 5 bases for J; bases not matched to a gene: 9. CDR3 length: 16 residues. The CDR3 DNA sequence: TGTGCCAGCAGCAGGGGTACTAGCGGGAGTGGAGATACGCAGTATTTT. Its translation: CASSRGTSGSGDTQYF.

This sequence joins TRBV6-5 and TRBJ1-1; TRBD1 is a possible D gene (6 bases). V was pared by 7 bases and J by 4 bases, with 19 bases between. The V gene's germline CDR1 is MNHEY and CDR2 SVGAGI. This CDR3 is 15 amino acids long. CDR3 DNA sequence: TGTGCCAGCACTACCTATGGGGGGGCGAGCACTGAAGCTTTCTTT. Its protein is CASTTYGGASTEAFF.

This clone was found once. The chain couples TRBV23-1 to TRBJ1-1; D not resolved. TRBV23-1 has ORF status, its function being uncertain. This CDR3 is built from 12 residues. Trimming cost V 7 bases and J 7 bases, with 13 bases left between them. This CDR3 is CASNPGRFEAFF. The CDR3 nucleotides read TGCGCCAGCAATCCCGGAAGGTTTGAAGCTTTCTTT.

The V call is TRBV5-4, the J call TRBJ1-2; D may be TRBD1 (6 bases). Trimming shortened V by 4 bases and J by 4 bases, and 17 bases separated the two germline ends. Per germline, CDR1 SGHNT and CDR2 YYREEE (reference sequence). There are 15 residues in the CDR3. The CDR3 loop reads CASSPGGQDAYGYTF. As DNA, the CDR3 is TGTGCCAGCAGCCCCGGGGGGCAGGATGCCTATGGCTACACCTTC. The entire variable domain, with the rest obtained from reference TRBV5-4 and TRBJ1-2, is as follows: ETGVTQSPTHLIKTRGQQVTLRCSSQSGHNTVSWYQQALGQGPQFIFQYYREEENGRGNFPPRFSGLQFPNYSSELNVNALELDDSALYLCASSPGGQDAYGYTFGSGTRLTVV.

The chain links TRBV28 to TRBJ1-5; D may be TRBD1 (5 bases). The germline gives CDR1 MDHEN, CDR2 SYDVKM. Trimming took off 10 bases at V and 0 bases at J, with 13 bases between the two ends. This CDR3 contains 14 residues. CDR3 nucleotides: TGTGCCACGGGCGGACACGATAGCAATCAGCCCCAGCATTTT. The encoded protein is CATGGHDSNQPQHF.

The chain combines TRBV6-5 with TRBJ1-1, with D possibly TRBD1 on 6 matching bases. CDR1 and CDR2 from the germline V gene are MNHEY and SVGAGI. CDR3 length: 14 amino acids. The ends were cut back, 2 bases at V and 5 bases at J, with 12 bases in the middle. This CDR3 is CASSYPEGGTEAFF. CDR3 bases: TGTGCCAGCAGTTACCCCGAAGGGGGAACTGAAGCTTTCTTT.

This chain connects TRBV2 to TRBJ2-5, with 10 positions matching TRBD2. CDR3 length: 14 residues. After removal of 6 bases from V and 5 bases from J, the junction contained 6 bases not matched to a gene. Germline V gene sequence: CDR1 SNHLY, CDR2 FYNNEI. CDR3 amino acids: CASSLAGGGETQYF. The CDR3 region has the DNA TGTGCCAGCAGCTTAGCGGGAGGCGGGGAGACCCAGTACTTC.

This chain links TRBV18 with TRBJ2-3; D possibly corresponds to TRBD1 (5 bases). V was pared by 0 bases and J by 3 bases, with 13 bases between. CDR3 length: 16 residues. CDR1 is KGHSH, CDR2 LQKENI, per germline. This CDR3 reads CASSPPASKGTDTQYF. CDR3 DNA: TGTGCCAGCTCACCACCTGCCTCAAAGGGGACAGATACGCAGTATTTT.

The chain employs TRBV27 and TRBJ2-5; D is perhaps TRBD1 (6 bases). The tail of the sequence fits TRBJ2-7 better, so the J call may be wrong. The CDR3 has 14 residues. Germline V gene sequence: CDR1 MNHEY, CDR2 SMNVEV (reference sequence). DNA of the CDR3: TGTGCCAGCAGTCCTCACCCAGGGGCCTACGAGCAGTACTTC. Translation gives CASSPHPGAYEQYF.

A single count supports this clone. The chain has TRBV10-3 and TRBJ2-7; a possible D gene is TRBD1 (6 bases). Germline values: CDR1 ENHRY, CDR2 SYGVKD. There are 16 residues in the CDR3. V lost 3 bases to trimming and J lost 3 bases, with 18 bases between them. In nucleotides, the CDR3 is TGTGCCATCAGTGATAGAACAGGGACGGCGGTCTACGAGCAGTACTTC. It yields the protein CAISDRTGTAVYEQYF.